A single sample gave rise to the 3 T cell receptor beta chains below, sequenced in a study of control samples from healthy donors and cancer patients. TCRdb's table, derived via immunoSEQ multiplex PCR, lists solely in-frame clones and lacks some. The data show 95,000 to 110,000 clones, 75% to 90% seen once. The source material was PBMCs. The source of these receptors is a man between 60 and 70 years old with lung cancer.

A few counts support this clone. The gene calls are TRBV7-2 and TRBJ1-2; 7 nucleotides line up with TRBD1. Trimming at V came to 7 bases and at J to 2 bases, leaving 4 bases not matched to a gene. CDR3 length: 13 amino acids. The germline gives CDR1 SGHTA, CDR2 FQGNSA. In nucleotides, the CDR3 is TGTGCCAGCAAAGGGGACAGAAACTATGGCTACACCTTC. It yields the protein CASKGDRNYGYTF. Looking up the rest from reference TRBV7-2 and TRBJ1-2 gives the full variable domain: GAGVSQSPSNKVTEKGKDVELRCDPISGHTALYWYRQSLGQGLEFLIYFQGNSAPDKSGLPSDRFSAERTGGSVSTLTIQRTQQEDSAVYLCASKGDRNYGYTFGSGTRLTVV.

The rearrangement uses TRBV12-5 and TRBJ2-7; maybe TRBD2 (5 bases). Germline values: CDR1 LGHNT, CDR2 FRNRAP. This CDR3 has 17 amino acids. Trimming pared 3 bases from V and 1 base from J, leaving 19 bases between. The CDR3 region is CASGLDGRGSKSYEQYF. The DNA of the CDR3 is TGTGCTAGTGGTTTAGATGGACGGGGTTCAAAGTCCTACGAGCAGTACTTC. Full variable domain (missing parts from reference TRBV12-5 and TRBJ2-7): DARVTQTPRHKVTEMGQEVTMRCQPILGHNTVFWYRQTMMQGLELLAYFRNRAPLDDSGMPKDRFSAEMPDATLATLKIQPSEPRDSAVYFCASGLDGRGSKSYEQYFGPGTRLTVT.

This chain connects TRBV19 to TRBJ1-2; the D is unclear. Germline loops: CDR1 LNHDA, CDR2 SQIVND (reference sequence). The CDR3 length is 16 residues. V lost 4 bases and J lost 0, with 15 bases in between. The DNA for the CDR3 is TGTGCCAGTAGTACCCATTGGACGGAATCTAACTATGGCTACACCTTC. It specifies CASSTHWTESNYGYTF.